This entry describes one T cell receptor (beta chain). Its antigen is still unknown. Multiplex touch-down PCR with TRB-A/B primers amplified rearranged V-D-J TRB sequences. MiXCR, applied by TCRdb to the multiplex PCR reads, yields one record per CDR3 protein. The sample holds 2,000 to 2,500 distinct CDR3 sequences, approximately 25% seen once. Peripheral blood genomic DNA, not sorted cells or RNA, was the template. Trimming took 6 bases from V and 0 from J; bases not matched to a gene: 9. CDR1 and CDR2 from the germline V gene are SGHTA and FQGNSA. This CDR3 comprises 16 residues. The sample belongs to a study of T cell repertoires in aging, cancer and after chemotherapy. Broader study findings: In cancer patients, declining TCR diversity with age involved lost richness and lost evenness.

V is TRBV7-2 and J is TRBJ2-3; 7 nucleotides agree with TRBD2. Sequencing was done on a sample of blood. This clonotype was obtained from a human donor with a solid tumor. For the CDR3, the DNA is TGTGCCAGCAGGACTAGGGGCGGGGGAAGCACAGATACGCAGTATTTT. Its translation is CASRTRGGGSTDTQYF.